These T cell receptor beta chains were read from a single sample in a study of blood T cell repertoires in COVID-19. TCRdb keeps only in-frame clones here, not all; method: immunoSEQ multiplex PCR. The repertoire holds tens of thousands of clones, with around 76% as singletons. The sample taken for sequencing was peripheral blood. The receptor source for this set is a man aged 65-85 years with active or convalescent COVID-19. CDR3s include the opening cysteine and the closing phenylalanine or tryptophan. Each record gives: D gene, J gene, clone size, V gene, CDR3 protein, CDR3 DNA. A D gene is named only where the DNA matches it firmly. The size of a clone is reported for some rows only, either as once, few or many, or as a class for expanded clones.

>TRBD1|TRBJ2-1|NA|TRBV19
CASSIEGARPFF
TGTGCCAGTAGTATTGAGGGGGCGAGGCCGTTCTTC
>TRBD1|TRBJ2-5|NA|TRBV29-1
CSALPGTGQETQYF
TGCAGCGCCCTCCCCGGGACAGGGCAGGAGACCCAGTACTTC
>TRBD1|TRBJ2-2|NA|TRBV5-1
CASSFGTGYGGELFF
TGCGCCAGCAGCTTTGGGACAGGGTACGGCGGGGAGCTGTTTTTT
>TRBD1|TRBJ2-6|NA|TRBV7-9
CASSRTGSTRSGANVLTF
TGTGCCAGCAGCCGGACAGGGTCTACTCGCTCTGGGGCCAACGTCCTGACTTTC
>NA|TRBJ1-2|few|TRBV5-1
CASSHLTGSLLYGYTF
TGCGCCAGCAGCCACTTAACAGGGTCTCTTCTCTATGGCTACACCTTC
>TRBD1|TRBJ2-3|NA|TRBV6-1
CASSTHQTGDTQYF
TGTGCCAGCAGTACCCACCAGACAGGGGATACGCAGTATTTT
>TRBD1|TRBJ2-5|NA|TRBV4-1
CASSQHPTGEETQYF
TGCGCCAGCAGCCAACATCCAACAGGGGAAGAGACCCAGTACTTC
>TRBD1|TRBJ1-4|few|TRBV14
CASSHRDSLNEKLFF
TGTGCCAGCAGCCACAGGGACAGTTTAAATGAAAAACTGTTTTTT
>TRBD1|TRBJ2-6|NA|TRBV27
CASISGTGGGGANVLTF
TGTGCCAGCATCTCCGGGACAGGGGGCGGTGGGGCCAACGTCCTGACTTTC
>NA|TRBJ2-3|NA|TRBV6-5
CASSFRQVADTQYF
TGTGCCAGCAGTTTTAGACAGGTGGCAGATACGCAGTATTTT
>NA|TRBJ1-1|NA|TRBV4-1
CASSQEAGRDTEAFF
TGCGCCAGCAGCCAAGAGGCCGGGCGGGACACTGAAGCTTTCTTT
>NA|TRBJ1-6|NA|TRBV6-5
CASSSPGGGRGSPLHF
TGTGCCAGCAGTTCCCCGGGGGGGGGCCGGGGTTCACCCCTCCACTTT
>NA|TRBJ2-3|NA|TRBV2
CASSPQLNTQYF
TGTGCCAGCAGTCCACAGCTAAATACGCAGTATTTT
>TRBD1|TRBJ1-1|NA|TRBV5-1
CASSPAGGYTEAFF
TGCGCCAGCAGCCCCGCAGGGGGATACACTGAAGCTTTCTTT
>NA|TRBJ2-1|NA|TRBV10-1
CASSLTQGSGEQFF
TGCGCCAGCAGTTTAACCCAGGGTTCGGGTGAGCAGTTCTTC
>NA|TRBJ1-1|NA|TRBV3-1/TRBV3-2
CASSQVGRQDFFDTEAFF
TGTGCCAGCAGCCAAGTCGGGAGGCAGGATTTTTTTGACACTGAAGCTTTCTTT
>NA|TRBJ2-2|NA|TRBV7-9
CASSLAGIGELFF
TGTGCCAGCAGCTTAGCCGGGATTGGGGAGCTGTTTTTT
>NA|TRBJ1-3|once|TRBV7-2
CASSLGSSGNTIYF
TGTGCCAGCAGCTTGGGCAGCTCTGGAAACACCATATATTTT
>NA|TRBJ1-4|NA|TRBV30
CAWSQGNEKLFF
TGTGCCTGGAGTCAGGGGAATGAAAAACTGTTTTTT
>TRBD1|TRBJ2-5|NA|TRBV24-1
CATSVDRAETQYF
TGTGCCACCAGTGTTGACAGGGCAGAGACCCAGTACTTC
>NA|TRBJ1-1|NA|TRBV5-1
CASSLSDSNLEAFF
TGCGCCAGCAGCTTGTCGGACAGCAACCTTGAAGCTTTCTTT
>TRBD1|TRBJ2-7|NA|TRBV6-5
CASSYLQGEVGEQYF
TGTGCCAGCAGTTACCTACAGGGGGAAGTAGGCGAGCAGTACTTC
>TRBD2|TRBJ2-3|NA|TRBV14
CASSLIAGGYGDTQYF
TGTGCCAGCAGCCTAATAGCGGGGGGGTATGGAGATACGCAGTATTTT
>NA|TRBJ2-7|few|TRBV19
CASSIGSLQGTGYEQYF
TGTGCCAGTAGTATTGGTAGCTTACAGGGAACCGGATACGAGCAGTACTTC
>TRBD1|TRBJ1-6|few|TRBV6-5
CASSPGQGYNSPLHF
TGTGCCAGCAGTCCCGGACAGGGGTATAATTCACCCCTCCACTTT
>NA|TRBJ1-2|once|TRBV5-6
CASSLDSGYTF
TGTGCCAGCAGCTTGGACAGTGGCTACACCTTC
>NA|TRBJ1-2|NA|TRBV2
CASSREGYGYTF
TGTGCCAGCTCTAGGGAGGGCTATGGCTACACCTTC
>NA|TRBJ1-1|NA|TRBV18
CASSPQHLRNTEAFF
TGTGCCAGCTCACCACAGCATCTGCGGAACACTGAAGCTTTCTTT
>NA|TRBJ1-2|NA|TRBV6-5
CASRHRVGAYGYTF
TGTGCCAGCAGACACAGGGTCGGTGCCTATGGCTACACCTTC
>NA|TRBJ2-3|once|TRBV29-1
CSVEGLRDNANTDTQYF
TGCAGCGTTGAAGGGCTCAGGGACAACGCCAACACGGATACGCAGTATTTT
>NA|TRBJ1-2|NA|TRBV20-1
CSATGNYGYTF
TGCAGTGCCACAGGGAACTATGGCTACACCTTC
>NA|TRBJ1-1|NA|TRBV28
CASTTAAENTEAFF
TGTGCCAGCACTACGGCGGCGGAGAACACTGAAGCTTTCTTT
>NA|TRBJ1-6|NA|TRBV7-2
CASSLGWGVGSPLHF
TGTGCCAGCAGCTTAGGGTGGGGGGTAGGTTCACCCCTCCACTTT
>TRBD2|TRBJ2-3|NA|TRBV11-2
CASSLVAGASTDTQYF
TGTGCCAGCAGCTTAGTAGCGGGGGCCAGCACAGATACGCAGTATTTT
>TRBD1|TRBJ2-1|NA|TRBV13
CASSSSPDRGYNEQFF
TGTGCCAGCAGCTCGTCTCCGGACAGGGGTTACAATGAGCAGTTCTTC
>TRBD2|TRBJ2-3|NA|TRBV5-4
CASSLTIAGAGTDTQYF
TGTGCCAGCAGCTTAACTATAGCGGGGGCGGGCACAGATACGCAGTATTTT
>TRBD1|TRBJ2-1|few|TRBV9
CASSVGGQGSVEQFF
TGTGCCAGCAGCGTAGGGGGACAGGGGTCGGTTGAGCAGTTCTTC
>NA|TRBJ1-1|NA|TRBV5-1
CASRSTKNTEAFF
TGCGCCAGCAGATCAACAAAAAACACTGAAGCTTTCTTT
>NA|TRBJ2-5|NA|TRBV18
CASSPNSLPETQYF
TGTGCCAGCTCCCCGAACTCACTCCCGGAGACCCAGTACTTC
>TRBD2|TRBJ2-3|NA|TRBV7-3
CASSPTGAGVGDTQYF
TGTGCCAGCAGCCCTACAGGAGCGGGGGTGGGAGATACGCAGTATTTT
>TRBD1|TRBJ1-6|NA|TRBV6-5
CASSSTDYRGDSPLHF
TGTGCCAGCAGTTCCACCGACTACAGGGGAGATTCACCCCTCCACTTT
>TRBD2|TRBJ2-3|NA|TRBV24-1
CATSDDSGGGLSDTQYF
TGTGCCACCAGTGATGATAGCGGGGGTGGGTTGTCGGATACGCAGTATTTT
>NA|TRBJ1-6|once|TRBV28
CASSLGGGLGSPLHF
TGTGCCAGCAGTTTAGGCGGGGGCTTAGGATCACCCCTCCACTTT
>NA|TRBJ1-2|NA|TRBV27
CASSLLKGQSGYTF
TGTGCCAGCAGTTTACTGAAGGGGCAATCTGGCTACACCTTC
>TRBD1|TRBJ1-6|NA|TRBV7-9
CASSLGAGQGLHF
TGTGCCAGCAGCTTAGGCGCGGGACAGGGTCTCCACTTT
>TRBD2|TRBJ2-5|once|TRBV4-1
CASSQGTTQETQYF
TGCGCCAGCAGCCAGGGGACTACTCAAGAGACCCAGTACTTC
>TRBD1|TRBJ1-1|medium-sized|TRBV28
CASSRQGAVYTEAFF
TGTGCCAGCAGTCGACAGGGGGCCGTCTACACTGAAGCTTTCTTT
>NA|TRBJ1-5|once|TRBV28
CASSSATGLGQPQHF
TGTGCCAGCAGCTCTGCCACAGGGTTGGGCCAGCCCCAGCATTTT
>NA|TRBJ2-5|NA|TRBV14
CASSRLDGQETQYF
TGTGCCAGCAGCCGCCTTGACGGGCAAGAGACCCAGTACTTC